Sequencing of this T cell receptor beta chain was carried out in a study of T cells in Graves' hyperthyroidism and ophthalmopathy (dated by TCRdb to the late 2010s). About the investigation overall: Peripheral blood samples were taken at initial diagnosis, before any treatment was given. Prospective prediction of ophthalmopathy was tested in an independent validation cohort consisting of 18 hyperthyroidism patients and approximately 16 patients who later progressed to ophthalmopathy. In addition, the study compared T-cell repertoires in thyroid tissue and in blood from about 6 Graves' hyperthyroidism patients. For training and testing, the 95 to 100 patients in the discovery cohort were randomly divided in a 7:3 ratio. After sampling, hyperthyroidism patients received methimazole starting at 30 mg daily, and ophthalmopathy patients received high-dose intravenous methylprednisolone. To identify distinguishing TCR V-J signatures, a discovery cohort of 90 to 100 patients was used, comprising 40 to 45 with Graves' ophthalmopathy and roughly 60 with stable Graves' hyperthyroidism. TCR Vbeta CDR3 sequencing of 130 to 150 peripheral blood samples (over 40 ophthalmopathy, approximately 80 hyperthyroidism and approximately 17 progressor patients) is reported in the paper. The research as a whole found: During validation, the model predicted progression to ophthalmopathy a median of approximately 6.5 months ahead of onset, with almost 71% sensitivity and under 85% specificity. Ophthalmopathy was separated from stable hyperthyroidism by a 13 V-J signature model, with over 85% sensitivity and roughly 81% specificity obtained in cross-validation and 80%/75% obtained in testing. Sample size was not statistically predetermined, and investigators were not blinded to group allocation. Blood samples also contained most of the expanded thyroid clonotypes (frequency above 0.001), which suggests that blood repertoires may reflect thyroid immune responses.

Amplification of TCR beta CDR3 regions was carried out from RNA transcripts. For the first round of RT-PCR on the TCR CDR3, the HTBI primer set was used together with the Qiagen OneStep RT-PCR kit. Libraries were constructed in a second round of multiplex PCR, after which size selection and purification were performed. The libraries were sequenced on an Illumina HiSeq2000 using paired-end 100 bp reads. As for the authors' bioinformatics: Raw data were processed with SOAPnuke, discarding reads with adapters, uncalled bases, mean Phred below 15, or no exact constant-primer or identifier match. High-quality paired reads were merged using COPE v1.2.5, and each unique nucleotide sequence was defined as a clonotype. MiTCR v1.1 was used to align clonotypes to the IMGT TRBV, TRBD and TRBJ reference segments. Analysis was restricted to V-J combinations with a frequency above 0.0001, which covered roughly 99% of repertoires. The TCS score was defined as F50 (clonal expansion) divided by E x V (chaos), with BLOSUM62-based TCRdist calculated between CDR3 peptides within each V-J. Welch's t-statistics and random forest reduced 514 V-J features to 10 to 15, which were used in a naive Bayes classifier (R e1071). The similarity between thyroid and blood repertoires was quantified using the Morisita-Horn index. TCRdb reworked the public reads: Q25 trimming with fastp, MiXCR clone assembly, productive beta chains retained. Each CDR3 protein appears once, grouped with its most common genes and DNA. The authors' filters were not applied to this entry. This sample comprises 750,000 to 900,000 distinct CDR3 sequences, 38% of them detected only once. The ten largest clones take up approximately 8.7% of the sample.

The junction shows trimming of 4 bases on V and 5 bases on J, plus 14 bases between the germline ends. In the germline V gene, CDR1 corresponds to SNHLY and CDR2 to FYNNEI. The CDR3 goes from the cysteine to the phenylalanine over 14 residues. Just the 42-base CDR3 DNA is kept, in frame starting at base 1. Of note for this clonotype: No cognate antigen has been identified for it. Per-base qualities were not stored, and no clone one base away is much larger.

A patient counted as having stable Graves' hyperthyroidism if no progression to ophthalmopathy occurred over 18 months of follow-up. Hyperthyroidism patients were newly diagnosed, with disease duration under 2 months, and aged 18 to 65 years. Any patient with an uncontrolled infection, another autoimmune disease, pregnancy or lactation was excluded. Diagnoses relied on clinical symptoms, serum thyroxine and TRAb, thyroid ultrasound and orbital computed tomography. Ficoll-Paque density gradient centrifugation was used to isolate PBMCs from about 10 ml of fresh peripheral blood. Total RNA was extracted with Trizol reagent, and quality was checked on an Agilent 2100 Bioanalyzer.

Recombination linked TRBV2 to TRBJ2-5; the D gene is not confidently resolved. This clonotype was obtained from a man between 18 and 29 years old with Graves' hyperthyroidism. Material for sequencing was blood. The nucleotide sequence is given as TGTGCCAGCAGTGTTCGGGCAGCTAATGAGACCCAGTACTTC. Translated, this is CASSVRAANETQYF. Supplemented by the reference TRBV2 and TRBJ2-5 proteins around the CDR3, the complete variable domain is EPEVTQTPSHQVTQMGQEVILRCVPISNHLYFYWYRQILGQKVEFLVSFYNNEISEKSEIFDDQFSVERPDGSNFTLKIRSTKLEDSAMYFCASSVRAANETQYFGPGTRLLVL.